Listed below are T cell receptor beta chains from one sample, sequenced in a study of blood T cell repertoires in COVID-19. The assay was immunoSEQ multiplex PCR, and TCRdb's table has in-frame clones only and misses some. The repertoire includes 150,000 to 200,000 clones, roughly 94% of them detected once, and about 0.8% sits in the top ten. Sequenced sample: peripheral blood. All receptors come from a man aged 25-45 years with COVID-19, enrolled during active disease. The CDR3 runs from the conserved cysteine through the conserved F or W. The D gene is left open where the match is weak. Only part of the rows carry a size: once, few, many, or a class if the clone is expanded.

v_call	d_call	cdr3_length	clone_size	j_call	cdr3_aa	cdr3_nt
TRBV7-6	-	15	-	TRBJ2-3	CASSSRGLSADTQYF	TGTGCCAGCAGCTCTCGAGGGCTAAGCGCAGATACGCAGTATTTT
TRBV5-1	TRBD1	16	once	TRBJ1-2	CASSLGQGPDNYGYTF	TGCGCCAGCAGCCTAGGACAGGGCCCCGATAATTATGGCTACACCTTC
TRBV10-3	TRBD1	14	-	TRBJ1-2	CAISERGQGYGYTF	TGTGCCATCAGTGAGAGGGGACAGGGCTATGGCTACACCTTC
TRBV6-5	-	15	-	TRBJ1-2	CASTRTVGEDDGYTF	TGTGCCAGCACCAGAACTGTGGGGGAGGATGATGGCTACACCTTC
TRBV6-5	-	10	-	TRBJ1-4	CAKAEEKLFF	TGTGCCAAGGCGGAGGAAAAACTGTTTTTT
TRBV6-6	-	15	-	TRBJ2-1	CASSYSGGGSDEQFF	TGTGCCAGCAGTTACTCAGGTGGAGGGAGCGATGAGCAGTTCTTC
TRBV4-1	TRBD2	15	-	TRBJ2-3	CASSPPTSGTDTQYF	TGCGCCAGCAGCCCACCGACTAGCGGGACAGATACGCAGTATTTT
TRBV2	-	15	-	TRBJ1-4	CASKPRGGLNEKLFF	TGTGCCAGCAAACCGAGGGGGGGTCTTAATGAAAAACTGTTTTTT
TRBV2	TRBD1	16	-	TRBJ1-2	CASSDGGQGVFYGYTF	TGTGCCAGCAGTGACGGGGGCCAGGGGGTTTTCTATGGCTACACCTTC
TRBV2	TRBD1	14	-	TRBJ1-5	CASSEQGVGQPQHF	TGTGCCAGCAGTGAACAGGGGGTCGGCCAGCCCCAGCATTTT
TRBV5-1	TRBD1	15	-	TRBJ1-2	CASSFQGEANYGYTF	TGCGCCAGCAGCTTTCAGGGGGAGGCTAACTATGGCTACACCTTC
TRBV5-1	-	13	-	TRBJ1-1	CASSLRGSDEAFF	TGCGCCAGCAGCTTGAGGGGGTCAGATGAAGCTTTCTTT
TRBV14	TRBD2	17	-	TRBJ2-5	CASSQDWASGIQETQYF	TGTGCCAGCAGCCAAGATTGGGCTAGCGGGATCCAAGAGACCCAGTACTTC
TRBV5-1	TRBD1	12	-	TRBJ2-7	CASSVTGYEQYF	TGCGCCAGCAGCGTGACAGGGTACGAGCAGTACTTC
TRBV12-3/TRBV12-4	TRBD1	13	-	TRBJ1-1	CASYRDRGGSAFF	TGTGCCAGTTACCGGGACAGGGGCGGGAGTGCTTTCTTT
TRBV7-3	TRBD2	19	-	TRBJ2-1	CASSLRLAGPLQTYNEQFF	TGTGCCAGCAGCTTAAGGCTAGCGGGACCCCTACAAACCTACAATGAGCAGTTCTTC
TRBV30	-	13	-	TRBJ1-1	CAYSLRINTEAFF	TGTGCCTACTCGCTCAGGATCAACACTGAAGCTTTCTTT
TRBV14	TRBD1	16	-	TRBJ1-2	CASSHWDRGLGYGYTF	TGTGCCAGCAGCCACTGGGACAGGGGGCTTGGCTATGGCTACACCTTC
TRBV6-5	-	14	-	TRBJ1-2	CASSYPGSPYGYTF	TGTGCCAGCAGTTACCCGGGATCACCCTATGGCTACACCTTC
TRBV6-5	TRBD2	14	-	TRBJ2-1	CASRTSGGAHEQFF	TGTGCCAGCAGGACTAGCGGGGGGGCCCATGAGCAGTTCTTC